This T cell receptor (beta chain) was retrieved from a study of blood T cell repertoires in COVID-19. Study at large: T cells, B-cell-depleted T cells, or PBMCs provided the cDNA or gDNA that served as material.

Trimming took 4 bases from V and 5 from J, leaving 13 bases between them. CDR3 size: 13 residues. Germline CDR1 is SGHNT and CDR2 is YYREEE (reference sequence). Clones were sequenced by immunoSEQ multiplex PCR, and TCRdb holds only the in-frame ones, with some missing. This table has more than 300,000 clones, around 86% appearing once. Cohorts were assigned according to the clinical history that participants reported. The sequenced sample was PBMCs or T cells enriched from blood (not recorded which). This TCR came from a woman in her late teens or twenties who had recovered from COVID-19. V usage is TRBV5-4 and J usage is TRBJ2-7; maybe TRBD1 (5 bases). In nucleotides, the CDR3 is TGTGCCAGCAGCCTCCAGGGCGGCGACGAGCAGTACTTC. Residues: CASSLQGGDEQYF.